The 22 T cell receptor beta chains listed next were all sequenced from one sample in a study of cytomegalovirus exposure and HLA in healthy donors. The primer mix had 60 Vbeta and 13 Jbeta primers. Assay: immunoSEQ multiplex PCR; the TCRdb copy retains only in-frame clones and omits some. The data contain roughly 140,000 clones, over 80% of them singletons. The specimen was PBMCs. These TCRs come from a male donor in good health and CMV-seronegative.

The CDR3 here is CASSLVAGVTYEQYF. The CDR3 coding sequence is TGTGCCAGCAGCTTGGTAGCGGGAGTTACCTACGAGCAGTACTTC. This chain connects TRBV5-6 to TRBJ2-7; 9 positions match TRBD2. The CDR3 contains 15 residues. V dropped 0 bases and J dropped 2; count of bases not matched to a gene: 3. The germline CDR1 and CDR2 sequences are SGHDT and YYEEEE.

The chain combines TRBV20-1 with TRBJ2-1; D is unclear. V gave up 0 bases and J gave up 8 bases, with 5 bases separating them. This CDR3 region has 11 residues. Germline CDR1 DFQATT, CDR2 SNEGSKA (reference sequence). Here the CDR3 reads CSARDEHEQFF. The CDR3 DNA reads as TGCAGTGCTAGAGATGAGCATGAGCAGTTCTTC.

The V call is TRBV6-5, the J call TRBJ2-3, with a weak D call TRBD2 (6 bases). The CDR3 is made up of 13 amino acids. The V and J ends lost 8 bases and 3 bases respectively, with 12 bases between them. Looked up from germline, CDR1 is MNHEY and CDR2 is SVGAGI. The CDR3 is CASFDGGTDTQYF. The CDR3 DNA reads as TGTGCCAGCTTTGACGGGGGAACAGATACGCAGTATTTT.

The V gene is TRBV19, the J gene TRBJ1-5; D is uncertain. CDR1 LNHDA and CDR2 SQIVND come from the germline V gene (reference sequence). V lost 7 bases to trimming and J lost 2 bases, with 6 bases between them. CDR3 length: 12 amino acids. The CDR3 region is CASTTGNQPQHF. The CDR3 coding sequence is TGTGCCAGTACAACGGGCAATCAGCCCCAGCATTTT.

CDR3 sequence: CASSVDGLAGGEQYF. The CDR3 DNA reads as TGTGCCAGCAGCGTAGATGGACTAGCGGGAGGCGAGCAGTACTTC. V and J are TRBV9 and TRBJ2-7; TRBD2 aligns across 14 bases. Germline lookup yields CDR1 SGDLS and CDR2 YYNGEE. The CDR3 runs 15 residues. After removal of 0 bases from V and 6 bases from J, the junction contained 2 bases not matched to a gene.

As DNA, the CDR3 is TGTGCCAGCAGTGAATCAGGGCGCAATTCACCCCTCCACTTT. As protein: CASSESGRNSPLHF. The chain combines TRBV25-1 with TRBJ1-6, with D maybe TRBD1 (5 bases). Per the germline V gene, CDR1 is MGHDK and CDR2 is SYGVNS. CDR3 size: 14 residues. V was trimmed by 1 base and J by 7 bases, leaving 8 bases between them.

This chain uses TRBV15 with TRBJ2-7; 12 bases are a match to TRBD1. The J segment lost 4 bases and the V segment lost 4 bases, leaving 8 bases of the junction unmatched. Germline CDR1 LNHNV, CDR2 YYDKDF (reference sequence). The CDR3 is 16 residues long. The CDR3 coding sequence is TGTGCCACCAGCAAACCGGGACAGGGGGCATCGTACGAGCAGTACTTC. Amino acid sequence: CATSKPGQGASYEQYF. Supplemented by reference TRBV15 and TRBJ2-7, the full variable domain reads DAMVIQNPRYQVTQFGKPVTLSCSQTLNHNVMYWYQQKSSQAPKLLFHYYDKDFNNEADTPDNFQSRRPNTSFCFLDIRSPGLGDTAMYLCATSKPGQGASYEQYFGPGTRLTVT.

The J gene is TRBJ2-1, the V gene TRBV5-6; 14 bases agree with TRBD2. V gave up 4 bases and J gave up 3 bases; unmatched junction bases: 12. CDR3 length: 19 amino acids. Germline loops: CDR1 SGHDT, CDR2 YYEEEE. The CDR3 region is CASSATSGREKRRYNEQFF. CDR3 sequence (DNA): TGTGCCAGCAGCGCGACTAGCGGGAGGGAGAAAAGACGCTACAATGAGCAGTTCTTC.

The rearrangement joins TRBV6-5 to TRBJ2-1; D perhaps matches TRBD2 (6 bases). V shed 6 bases and J shed 6 bases, with 18 bases lying between them. The germline gives CDR1 MNHEY, CDR2 SVGAGI. CDR3 length equals 15 residues. CDR3 DNA sequence: TGTGCCAGCAGCCGAGGGACTGTGCTCCCCAATGAGCAGTTCTTC. It is translated as CASSRGTVLPNEQFF.

The chain employs TRBV19 and TRBJ2-7; the match to TRBD2 covers 7 bases. The CDR3 totals 15 residues. Germline V lookup: CDR1 LNHDA, CDR2 SQIVND (reference sequence). The ends lost 3 bases at V and 7 bases at J; junction bases unmatched: 12. The CDR3 nucleotides are TGTGCCAGTAGTATCCGACCGTGGGGGGGTAGAGAGCAGTACTTC. This translates into CASSIRPWGGREQYF.

The CDR3 spells CASSSGQGYSGANVLTF. The CDR3 coding sequence is TGTGCCAGCAGCTCCGGACAGGGGTACTCTGGGGCCAACGTCCTGACTTTC. J is TRBJ2-6 and V is TRBV11-3, with 9 nucleotides matching TRBD1. The V gene's germline CDR1 is SGHNT and CDR2 YENEEA. V dropped 4 bases and J dropped 0; count of bases not matched to a gene: 4. The CDR3 runs to 17 residues.

The V and J genes are TRBV10-3 and TRBJ1-5; D might be TRBD1 (5 bases). The V end lost 9 bases, the J end lost 0 bases, and 12 bases lay between the germline ends. Germline loops: CDR1 ENHRY, CDR2 SYGVKD. The CDR3 contains 14 residues. Here the CDR3 DNA reads TGTGCCATGTGGGAGGGGCCTAGCAATCAGCCCCAGCATTTT. Amino acid sequence: CAMWEGPSNQPQHF.

The chain combines TRBV27 with TRBJ2-5; D may be TRBD1 (6 bases). V lost 5 bases to trimming and J lost 5 bases, with 18 bases between them. The germline gives CDR1 MNHEY, CDR2 SMNVEV (reference sequence). This CDR3 region has 15 residues. This CDR3 reads CASSVYQGFRETQYF. In DNA form, the CDR3 reads TGTGCCAGCAGTGTCTATCAGGGGTTTCGGGAGACCCAGTACTTC.

V gene TRBV5-1 combines with J gene TRBJ2-1; D gene uncertain. Germline V gives CDR1 SGHRS, CDR2 YFSETQ. Deletions cut 4 bases from V and 0 bases from J, with 14 bases between. The CDR3 length is 16 residues. The CDR3 bases are TGCGCCAGCAGCCAAATGACGGGTAGCTCCTACAATGAGCAGTTCTTC. Encoded protein: CASSQMTGSSYNEQFF.

The chain uses TRBV5-1 and TRBJ2-5; D perhaps matches TRBD1 (5 bases). V shed 0 bases and J shed 0 bases, with 9 bases lying between them. The CDR3 loop spans 15 amino acids. CDR1 SGHRS and CDR2 YFSETQ come from the germline V gene. Written as DNA, the CDR3 is TGCGCCAGCAGCTTGGAGGGGATAAACCAAGAGACCCAGTACTTC. Its protein product is CASSLEGINQETQYF.

The rearrangement links TRBV7-4 to TRBJ1-2; D unresolved. The V end was cut by 1 base, the J end by 2 bases, with 8 bases between. CDR1 SGHVT and CDR2 SQSDAQ come from the germline V gene. This CDR3 comprises 14 residues. The CDR3 sequence is CASSLVQENYGYTF. Written as DNA, the CDR3 is TGTGCCAGCAGCTTAGTACAAGAAAACTATGGCTACACCTTC.

The chain uses TRBV27 and TRBJ1-1, with D possibly matching TRBD1 (5 bases). The CDR3 spans 13 residues. CDR1 and CDR2 from the germline V gene are MNHEY and SMNVEV (reference sequence). V lost 5 bases, J lost 4 bases, and 11 bases lay in between. The CDR3 region is CASSKGTPTEAFF. The DNA of the CDR3 is TGTGCCAGCAGTAAGGGGACTCCCACTGAAGCTTTCTTT.

This clone showed up just once. The rearrangement links TRBV28 to TRBJ2-2; perhaps TRBD2 as D (5 bases). V lost 1 base, J lost 6 bases, and 15 bases lay in between. Germline CDR1 MDHEN, CDR2 SYDVKM. The CDR3 is 16 amino acids. The CDR3 region is CASSLYGEGRPGELFF. The CDR3 DNA sequence: TGTGCCAGCAGTTTATACGGGGAAGGGCGTCCCGGGGAGCTGTTTTTT. The entire variable domain, with the rest obtained from reference TRBV28 and TRBJ2-2, is as follows: DVKVTQSSRYLVKRTGEKVFLECVQDMDHENMFWYRQDPGLGLRLIYFSYDVKMKEKGDIPEGYSVSREKKERFSLILESASTNQTSMYLCASSLYGEGRPGELFFGEGSRLTVL.

The chain couples TRBV5-4 to TRBJ2-3, with 12 bases identical to TRBD2. Germline V lookup: CDR1 SGHNT, CDR2 YYREEE (reference sequence). The CDR3 is 17 residues long. V was clipped by 5 bases and J by 5 bases; unmatched bases: 12. CDR3 loop: CASRLQLAGGRKDTQYF. As DNA, the CDR3 is TGTGCCAGCAGACTACAACTAGCGGGAGGTCGGAAAGATACGCAGTATTTT.

The chain links TRBV29-1 to TRBJ2-7; 7 bases match TRBD1. The CDR3 spans 13 residues. The V and J ends lost 5 bases and 4 bases, in that order; junction bases with no gene match: 8. Per the germline V gene, CDR1 is SQVTM and CDR2 is ANQGSEA. This chain's CDR3 is CSVSRDSGYEQYF. CDR3 bases: TGCAGCGTTTCCCGGGACAGCGGTTACGAGCAGTACTTC.

J is TRBJ2-7 and V is TRBV7-2; 10 bases match TRBD2. V gave up 5 bases and J gave up 3 bases; unmatched junction bases: 7. Germline CDR1 is SGHTA and CDR2 is FQGNSA. This CDR3 contains 15 residues. The CDR3 bases are TGTGCCAGCAGCCCAGGGGCTAGCGGGGGCTACGAGCAGTACTTC. It yields the protein CASSPGASGGYEQYF.

Only a few counts were recorded for this clone. The chain has TRBV28 and TRBJ2-1; a weak D match, TRBD1 (6 bases). The germline CDR1 and CDR2 sequences are MDHEN and SYDVKM. The CDR3 length is 14 residues. Trimming shortened V by 5 bases and J by 4 bases, and 12 bases separated the two germline ends. The CDR3 is CASSPAQGYNEQFF. The CDR3, as DNA: TGTGCCAGCAGTCCAGCACAGGGATACAATGAGCAGTTCTTC.